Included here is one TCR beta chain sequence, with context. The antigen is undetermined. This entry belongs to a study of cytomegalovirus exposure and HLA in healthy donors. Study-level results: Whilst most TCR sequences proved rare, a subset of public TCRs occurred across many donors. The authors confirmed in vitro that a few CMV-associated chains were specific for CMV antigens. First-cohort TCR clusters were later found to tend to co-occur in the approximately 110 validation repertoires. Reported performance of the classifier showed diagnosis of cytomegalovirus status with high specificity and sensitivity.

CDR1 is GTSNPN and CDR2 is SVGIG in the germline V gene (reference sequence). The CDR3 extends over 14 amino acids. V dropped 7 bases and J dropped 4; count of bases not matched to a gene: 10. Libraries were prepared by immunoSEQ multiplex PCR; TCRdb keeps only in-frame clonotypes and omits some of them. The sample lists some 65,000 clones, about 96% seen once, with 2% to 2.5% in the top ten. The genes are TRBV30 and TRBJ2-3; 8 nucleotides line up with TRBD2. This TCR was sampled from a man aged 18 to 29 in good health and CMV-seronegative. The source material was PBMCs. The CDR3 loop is CASSPGGGPDTQYF. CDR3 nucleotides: TGTGCCTCTTCACCCGGGGGGGGTCCAGATACGCAGTATTTT.